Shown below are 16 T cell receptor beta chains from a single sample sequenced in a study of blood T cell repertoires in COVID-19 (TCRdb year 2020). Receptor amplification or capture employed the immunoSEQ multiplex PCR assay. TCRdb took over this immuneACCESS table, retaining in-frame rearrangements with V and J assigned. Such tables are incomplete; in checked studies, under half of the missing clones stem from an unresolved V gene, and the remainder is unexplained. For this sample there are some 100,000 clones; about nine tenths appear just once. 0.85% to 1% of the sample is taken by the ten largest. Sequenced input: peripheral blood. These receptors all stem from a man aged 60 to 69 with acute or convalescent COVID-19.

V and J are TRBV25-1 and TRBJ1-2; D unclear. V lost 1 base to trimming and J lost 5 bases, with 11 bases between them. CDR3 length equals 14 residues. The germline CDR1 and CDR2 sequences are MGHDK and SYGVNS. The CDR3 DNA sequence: TGTGCCAGCAGTGAATGGGGAGGGAAATATGGCTACACCTTC. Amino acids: CASSEWGGKYGYTF.

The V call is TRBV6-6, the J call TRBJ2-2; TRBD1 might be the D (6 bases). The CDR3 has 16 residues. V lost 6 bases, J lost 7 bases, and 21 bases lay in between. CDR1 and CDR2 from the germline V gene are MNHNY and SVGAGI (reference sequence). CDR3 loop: CASSLQQGSAGGELFF. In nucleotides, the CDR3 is TGTGCCAGCAGCCTACAACAGGGAAGTGCGGGCGGGGAGCTGTTTTTT.

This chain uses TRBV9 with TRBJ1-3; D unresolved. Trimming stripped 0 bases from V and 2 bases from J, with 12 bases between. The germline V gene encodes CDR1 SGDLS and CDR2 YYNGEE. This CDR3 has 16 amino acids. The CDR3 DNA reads TGTGCCAGCAGCGTAGATGGCTCCCTGGCTGGAAACACCATATATTTT. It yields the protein CASSVDGSLAGNTIYF.

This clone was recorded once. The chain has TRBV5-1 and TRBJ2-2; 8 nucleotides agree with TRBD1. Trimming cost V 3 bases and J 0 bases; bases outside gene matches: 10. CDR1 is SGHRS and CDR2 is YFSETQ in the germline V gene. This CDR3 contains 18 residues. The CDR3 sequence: CASSWGLLQGANTGELFF. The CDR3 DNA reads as TGCGCCAGCAGCTGGGGTCTGTTACAGGGGGCGAACACCGGGGAGCTGTTTTTT.

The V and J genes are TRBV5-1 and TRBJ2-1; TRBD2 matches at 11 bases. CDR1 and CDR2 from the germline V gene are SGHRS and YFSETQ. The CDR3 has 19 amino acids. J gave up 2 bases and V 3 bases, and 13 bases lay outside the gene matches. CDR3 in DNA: TGCGCCAGCAGCTCCCTGCCCACTAGCGGGAGAAGGGCCTACAATGAGCAGTTCTTC. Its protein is CASSSLPTSGRRAYNEQFF.

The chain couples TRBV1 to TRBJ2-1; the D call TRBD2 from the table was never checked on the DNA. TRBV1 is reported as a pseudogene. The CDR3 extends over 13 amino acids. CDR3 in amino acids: CTSFSGEYNEQFF. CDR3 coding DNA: TGCACCAGTTTTAGCGGGGAATACAATGAGCAGTTCTTC.

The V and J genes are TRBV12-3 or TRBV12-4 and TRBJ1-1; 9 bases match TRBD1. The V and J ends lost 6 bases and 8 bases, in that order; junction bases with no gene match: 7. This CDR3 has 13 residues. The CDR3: CASSGNRGLEAFF. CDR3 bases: TGTGCCAGCAGCGGGAACAGGGGGCTAGAAGCTTTCTTT.

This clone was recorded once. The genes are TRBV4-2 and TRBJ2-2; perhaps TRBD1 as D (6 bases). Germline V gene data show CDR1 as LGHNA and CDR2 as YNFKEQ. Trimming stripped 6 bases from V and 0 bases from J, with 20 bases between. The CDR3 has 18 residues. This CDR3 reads CASSHAILRTANTGELFF. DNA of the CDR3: TGTGCCAGCAGTCATGCAATTTTACGGACAGCGAACACCGGGGAGCTGTTTTTT.

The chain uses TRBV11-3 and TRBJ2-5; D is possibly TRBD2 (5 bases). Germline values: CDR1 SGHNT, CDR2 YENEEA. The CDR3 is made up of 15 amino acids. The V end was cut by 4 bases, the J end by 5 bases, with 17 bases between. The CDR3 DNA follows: TGTGCCAGCAGCTCGGAAGGACTTACCGGGGAGACCCAGTACTTC. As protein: CASSSEGLTGETQYF.

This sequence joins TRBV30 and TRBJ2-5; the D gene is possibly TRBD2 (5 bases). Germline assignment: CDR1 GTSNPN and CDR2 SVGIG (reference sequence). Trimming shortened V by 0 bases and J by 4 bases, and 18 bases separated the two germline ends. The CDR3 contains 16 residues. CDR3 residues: CAWSVIGQVALETQYF. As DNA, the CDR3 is TGTGCCTGGAGTGTAATTGGTCAGGTAGCGTTAGAGACCCAGTACTTC.

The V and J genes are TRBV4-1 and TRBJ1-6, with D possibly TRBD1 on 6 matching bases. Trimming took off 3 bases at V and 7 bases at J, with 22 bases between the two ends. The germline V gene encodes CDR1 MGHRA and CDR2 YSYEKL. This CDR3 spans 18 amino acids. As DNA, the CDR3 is TGCGCCAGCAGCCAGCTCCCGGTGGGGGGGGCGGACAATTCACCCCTCCACTTT. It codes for CASSQLPVGGADNSPLHF.

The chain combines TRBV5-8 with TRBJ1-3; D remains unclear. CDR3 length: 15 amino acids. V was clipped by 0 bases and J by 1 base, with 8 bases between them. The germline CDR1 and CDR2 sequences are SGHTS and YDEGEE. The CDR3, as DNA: TGTGCCAGCAGCTTGGGCGGGGATTCTGGAAACACCATATATTTT. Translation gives CASSLGGDSGNTIYF.

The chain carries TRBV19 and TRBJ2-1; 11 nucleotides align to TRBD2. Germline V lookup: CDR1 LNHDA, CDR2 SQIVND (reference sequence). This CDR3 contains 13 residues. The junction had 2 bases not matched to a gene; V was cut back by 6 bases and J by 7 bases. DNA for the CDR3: TGTGCCAGTAGGACTAGCGGGATTAATGAGCAGTTCTTC. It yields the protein CASRTSGINEQFF.

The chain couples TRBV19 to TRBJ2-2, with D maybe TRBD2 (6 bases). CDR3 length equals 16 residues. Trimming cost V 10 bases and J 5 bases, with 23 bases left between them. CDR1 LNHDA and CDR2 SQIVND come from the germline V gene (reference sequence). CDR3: CATHRTGIRGTGELFF. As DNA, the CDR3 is TGTGCCACCCACAGGACCGGGATCCGGGGGACCGGGGAGCTGTTTTTT.

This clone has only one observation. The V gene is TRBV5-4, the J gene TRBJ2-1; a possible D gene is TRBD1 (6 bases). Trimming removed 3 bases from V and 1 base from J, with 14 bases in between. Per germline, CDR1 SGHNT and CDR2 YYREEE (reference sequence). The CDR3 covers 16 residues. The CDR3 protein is CASSSETGYSYNEQFF. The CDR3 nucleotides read TGTGCCAGCAGCTCGGAGACAGGATATTCCTACAATGAGCAGTTCTTC.

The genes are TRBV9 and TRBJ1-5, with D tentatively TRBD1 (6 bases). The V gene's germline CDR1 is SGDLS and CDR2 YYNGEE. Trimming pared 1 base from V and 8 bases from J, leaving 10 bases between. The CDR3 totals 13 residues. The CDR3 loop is CASSVTGHEPQHF. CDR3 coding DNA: TGTGCCAGCAGCGTAACAGGGCACGAGCCCCAGCATTTT.